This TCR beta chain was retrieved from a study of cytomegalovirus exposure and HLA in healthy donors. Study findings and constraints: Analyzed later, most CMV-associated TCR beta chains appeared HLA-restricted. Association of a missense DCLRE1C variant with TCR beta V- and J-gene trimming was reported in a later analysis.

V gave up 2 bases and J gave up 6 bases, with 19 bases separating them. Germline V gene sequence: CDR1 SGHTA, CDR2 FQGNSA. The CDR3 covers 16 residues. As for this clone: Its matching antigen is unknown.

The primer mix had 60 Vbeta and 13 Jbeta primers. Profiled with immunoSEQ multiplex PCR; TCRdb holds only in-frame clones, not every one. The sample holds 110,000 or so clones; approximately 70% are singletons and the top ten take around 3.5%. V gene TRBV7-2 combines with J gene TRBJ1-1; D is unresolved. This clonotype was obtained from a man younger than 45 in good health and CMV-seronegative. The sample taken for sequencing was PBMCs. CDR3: CASSLLGSHGSAEAFF. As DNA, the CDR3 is TGTGCCAGCAGCTTACTCGGGTCCCACGGTTCGGCTGAAGCTTTCTTT.